This T cell receptor (beta chain) was profiled in a study of regulatory T cells in long-lasting Graves disease. The study, taken as a whole, reports: Persistent disease was associated with favored TRBV28 usage and with favored use of TRBJ1-2 and TRBJ2-5. New patients shared roughly 960 public clonotypes, and persistent patients shared more, with approximately 2,600. Persistent Graves' patients showed less TCR diversity than newly diagnosed ones.

This clonotype was counted only a few times. Its antigen is still unknown. Time point of the sample: persistent/refractory GD, antithyroid drugs over 5 years with positive TRAb. Construction of the TCR library relied on RNA isolated from PBMCs. The CDR3 consists of 15 residues. Germline V gene sequence: CDR1 MNHEY, CDR2 SVGEGT. The J segment lost 5 bases and the V segment lost 6 bases, leaving 10 bases of the junction unmatched. The TCR beta library used iRepertoire HTBI primers with Arm-PCR amplification of CDR3. TCRdb analysed the multiplex PCR reads with MiXCR anew, one entry per CDR3 protein. The repertoire consists of about 470,000 distinct CDR3 sequences, with around 20% occurring once and the leading ten covering 7% to 9.5%.

The V call is TRBV6-2 or TRBV6-3, the J call TRBJ1-2, with 9 bases identical to TRBD1. The material sequenced was peripheral blood mononuclear cells (PBMCs), taken when the disease was refractory, from a patient treated with antithyroid drugs. The receptor was isolated from a female donor with Graves disease. CDR3: CASRGGTGFAYGYTF. The CDR3 DNA follows: TGTGCCAGCAGAGGCGGGACAGGGTTTGCATATGGCTACACCTTC.